The 15 T cell receptor beta chains below come from one sample, sequenced in a study of blood T cell repertoires in COVID-19. Using immunoSEQ multiplex PCR, the repertoire was profiled, and TCRdb retains in-frame clones only, with some absent. The sample lists hundreds of thousands of clones, roughly 80% occurring once. Material for sequencing was peripheral blood. These receptors were collected from an elderly woman with acute or convalescent COVID-19.

This chain connects TRBV20-1 to TRBJ1-6, with a possible D match to TRBD1 (5 bases). V dropped 6 bases and J dropped 0 bases, with 12 bases sitting between them. Germline V gene sequence: CDR1 DFQATT, CDR2 SNEGSKA (reference sequence). This CDR3 contains 15 residues. CDR3 loop: CSASQGSSYNSPLHF. In nucleotides, the CDR3 is TGCAGTGCCAGTCAGGGTAGCTCCTATAATTCACCCCTCCACTTT.

The chain joins TRBV6-5 to TRBJ2-1; 7 nucleotides align to TRBD2. The CDR3 loop spans 14 amino acids. The junction had 7 bases not matched to a gene; V was cut back by 5 bases and J by 6 bases. Per the germline V gene, CDR1 is MNHEY and CDR2 is SVGAGI. The CDR3 DNA reads TGTGCCAGCAGTAAGGGTCCGGGGGGCAATGAGCAGTTCTTC. Amino acids: CASSKGPGGNEQFF.

V gene TRBV4-1 combines with J gene TRBJ2-7, with D hard to call. This CDR3 is built from 17 residues. V was trimmed by 1 base and J by 3 bases, leaving 19 bases between them. Per germline, CDR1 MGHRA and CDR2 YSYEKL. CDR3 nucleotides: TGCGCCAGCAGCCAAGTTTTCTCCTCCGAGCCGCTCTACGAGCAGTACTTC. Encoded protein: CASSQVFSSEPLYEQYF.

The chain carries TRBV19 and TRBJ1-5; 7 positions match TRBD1. The junction had 14 bases not matched to a gene; V was cut back by 5 bases and J by 7 bases. The CDR3 is 16 residues long. CDR1 and CDR2 (germline): LNHDA, SQIVND (reference sequence). CDR3 amino acids: CASSDKRTGAVQPQHF. The DNA of the CDR3 is TGTGCCAGTAGTGACAAGAGAACAGGGGCCGTACAGCCCCAGCATTTT.

This sequence joins TRBV5-1 and TRBJ1-2; D call uncertain. V lost 4 bases, J lost 4 bases, and 11 bases lay in between. Germline values: CDR1 SGHRS, CDR2 YFSETQ. There are 13 residues in the CDR3. The CDR3 DNA sequence: TGCGCCAGCAGCCCGGAGGCAGCCTATGGCTACACCTTC. It specifies CASSPEAAYGYTF.

As for this clone: In the same sample, other DNA sequences code for this CDR3. V and J are TRBV18 and TRBJ1-3; D might be TRBD1 (6 bases). Deletions cut 3 bases from V and 1 base from J, with 13 bases between. The CDR3 contains 16 residues. Germline CDR1 KGHSH, CDR2 LQKENI. The CDR3: CASSPLGQGSGNTIYF. The CDR3 bases are TGTGCCAGCTCACCGCTCGGGCAGGGGTCTGGAAACACCATATATTTT.

The chain carries TRBV5-6 and TRBJ1-6, with D possibly TRBD1 on 6 matching bases. The CDR3 length is 16 residues. The V and J ends lost 4 bases and 3 bases respectively, with 14 bases between them. Germline V gene data show CDR1 as SGHDT and CDR2 as YYEEEE. DNA of the CDR3: TGTGCCAGCAGCCCCGGCGGGGGCTTCTATAATTCACCCCTCCACTTT. Residues: CASSPGGGFYNSPLHF.

The chain has TRBV5-1 and TRBJ1-2; TRBD1 matches 8 bases. After removal of 6 bases from V and 6 bases from J, the junction contained 10 bases not matched to a gene. The length of the CDR3 is 14 residues. Germline V gives CDR1 SGHRS, CDR2 YFSETQ. The CDR3 DNA follows: TGCGCCAGCAACCCAGACAGGGGAGAGGATGGCTACACCTTC. It specifies CASNPDRGEDGYTF.

The chain combines TRBV28 with TRBJ2-2; D call uncertain. Germline values: CDR1 MDHEN, CDR2 SYDVKM. The V and J ends lost 10 bases and 6 bases respectively, with 6 bases between them. There are 10 residues in the CDR3. CDR3 amino acids: CATESGELFF. The DNA for the CDR3 is TGTGCCACAGAATCCGGGGAGCTGTTTTTT.

This clone was counted a single time. The chain links TRBV3-1 (or the pseudogene TRBV3-2) to TRBJ1-2, with 9 bases identical to TRBD1. From germline, CDR1 is LGHDT and CDR2 YNNKEL (reference sequence). The CDR3 covers 15 residues. V lost 6 bases and J lost 2; bases outside the gene matches: 7. The CDR3 reads CASSRRDRANYGYTF. The CDR3 DNA reads TGTGCCAGCAGTCGCCGGGACAGGGCCAACTATGGCTACACCTTC.

This chain connects TRBV9 to TRBJ2-7; D is possibly TRBD2 (6 bases). Trimming removed 3 bases from V and 3 bases from J, with 10 bases in between. In germline, CDR1 is SGDLS, CDR2 YYNGEE. The CDR3 extends over 13 amino acids. In DNA, the CDR3 is TGTGCCAGCAGCGCCGGGACTCTCTACGAGCAGTACTTC. This codes for CASSAGTLYEQYF.

CDR3 sequence reads: CASSAGNGQGHGYTF. DNA for the CDR3: TGTGCCAGCAGCGCCGGCAACGGACAGGGCCATGGCTACACCTTC. This chain joins TRBV9 and TRBJ1-2; 8 nucleotides match TRBD1. The CDR3 loop spans 15 amino acids. Looked up from germline, CDR1 is SGDLS and CDR2 is YYNGEE. V lost 3 bases, J lost 6 bases, and 10 bases stayed unmatched.

This chain joins TRBV19 and TRBJ1-6; 10 bases line up with TRBD1. The germline gives CDR1 LNHDA, CDR2 SQIVND (reference sequence). The J segment lost 4 bases and the V segment lost 5 bases, leaving 11 bases of the junction unmatched. This CDR3 contains 18 residues. This chain's CDR3 is CASSDRGRGSRYNSPLHF. In DNA, the CDR3 is TGTGCCAGTAGTGACAGGGGGCGCGGATCGAGATATAATTCACCCCTCCACTTT.

This sequence joins TRBV30 and TRBJ1-4, with 9 bases lining up with TRBD1. V was clipped by 3 bases and J by 8 bases; unmatched bases: 4. The length of the CDR3 is 13 residues. CDR1 and CDR2 from the germline V gene are GTSNPN and SVGIG (reference sequence). The CDR3 DNA sequence: TGTGCCTGGAGGACACAGGGGGCGGAAAAACTGTTTTTT. It codes for CAWRTQGAEKLFF.

This sequence joins TRBV5-4 and TRBJ2-7, with 7 bases aligning to TRBD2. This CDR3 comprises 12 residues. The J segment lost 6 bases and the V segment lost 5 bases, leaving 5 bases of the junction unmatched. Germline lookup yields CDR1 SGHNT and CDR2 YYREEE (reference sequence). The CDR3 nucleotides read TGTGCCAGCAGAGGGTCGGGGGGCGAGCAGTACTTC. It translates to CASRGSGGEQYF.